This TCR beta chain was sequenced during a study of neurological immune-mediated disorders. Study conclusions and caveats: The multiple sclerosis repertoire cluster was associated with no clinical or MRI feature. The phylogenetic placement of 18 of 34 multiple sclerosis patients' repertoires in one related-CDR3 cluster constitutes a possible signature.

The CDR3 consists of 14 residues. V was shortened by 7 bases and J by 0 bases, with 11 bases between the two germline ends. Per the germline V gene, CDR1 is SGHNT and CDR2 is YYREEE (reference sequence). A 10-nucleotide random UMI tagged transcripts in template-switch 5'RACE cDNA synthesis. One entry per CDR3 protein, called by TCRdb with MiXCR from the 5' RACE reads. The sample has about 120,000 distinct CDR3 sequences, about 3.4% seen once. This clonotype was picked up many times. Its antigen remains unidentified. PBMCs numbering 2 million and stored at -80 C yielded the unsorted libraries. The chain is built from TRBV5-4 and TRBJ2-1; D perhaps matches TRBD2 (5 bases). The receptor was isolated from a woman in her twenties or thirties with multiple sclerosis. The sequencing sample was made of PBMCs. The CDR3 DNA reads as TGTGCCAGCTCGGGCGGAGGCTCCTACAATGAGCAGTTCTTC. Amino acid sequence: CASSGGGSYNEQFF.